The 14 T cell receptor beta chains in this list originate from one sample, sequenced in a study of early T cells in non-severe SARS-CoV-2 infection. Via MiXCR, TCRdb re-called the 5' RACE reads, giving one row per CDR3 protein. The sample shows about 98,000 distinct CDR3 sequences, approximately 10% of them seen only once. The sample comprised whole blood. The receptors shown here come from an adult who was a healthcare worker with PCR-confirmed SARS-CoV-2 infection or an uninfected control (not recorded which).

The chain joins TRBV6-5 to TRBJ2-7; 11 bases align to TRBD1. This CDR3 has 15 amino acids. CDR1 and CDR2 (germline): MNHEY, SVGAGI. The V gene end was trimmed by 8 bases and the J gene end by 5 bases; junction bases not matched to a gene: 11. CDR3 bases: TGTGCCAGCCGACATCCCGGGACAGGGGGGAACGAGCAGTACTTC. It encodes CASRHPGTGGNEQYF.

V is TRBV7-6 and J is TRBJ2-3, with D perhaps matching TRBD1 (6 bases). The CDR3 contains 13 residues. CDR1 is SGHVS, CDR2 FNYEAQ, per germline. Trimming took off 1 base at V and 14 bases at J, with 16 bases between the two ends. The chain's CDR3 is CASSLGHIQGPYF. CDR3 in DNA: TGTGCCAGCAGCTTAGGGCATATACAGGGACCGTATTTT.

This sequence joins TRBV9 and TRBJ1-2; 7 bases match TRBD1. Germline CDR1 is SGDLS and CDR2 is YYNGEE. The CDR3 spans 16 residues. J lost 5 bases, V lost 2 bases, and 12 bases had no gene match. CDR3 amino acids: CASSVGDSTGWYGYTF. The CDR3 DNA is TGTGCCAGCAGCGTGGGGGACAGTACCGGTTGGTATGGCTACACCTTC. Drawing the rest from reference TRBV9 and TRBJ1-2, the complete variable domain is DSGVTQTPKHLITATGQRVTLRCSPRSGDLSVYWYQQSLDQGLQFLIQYYNGEERAKGNILERFSAQQFPDLHSELNLSSLELGDSALYFCASSVGDSTGWYGYTFGSGTRLTVV.

V usage is TRBV10-1 and J usage is TRBJ2-1, with D perhaps matching TRBD1 or TRBD2 (5 bases each). The germline V gene encodes CDR1 WNHNN and CDR2 SYGVQD (reference sequence). The CDR3 has 17 residues. Deletions cut 6 bases from V and 0 bases from J, with 18 bases between. The DNA for the CDR3 is TGCGCCAGCAGCCACCAGGACGGGACCCGCTCCTACAATGAGCAGTTCTTC. Protein product: CASSHQDGTRSYNEQFF.

V gene TRBV3-1 combines with J gene TRBJ2-5, with D perhaps TRBD1 (6 bases). This CDR3 is built from 13 residues. V was shortened by 10 bases and J by 4 bases, with 16 bases between the two germline ends. Per germline, CDR1 LGHDT and CDR2 YNNKEL (reference sequence). This chain's CDR3 is CATRSAGAETQYF. The DNA of the CDR3 is TGTGCCACCCGAAGCGCAGGGGCAGAGACCCAGTACTTC.

This clonotype was picked up a small number of times. The V gene is TRBV2, the J gene TRBJ2-7; 8 bases map to TRBD2. CDR3 size: 13 residues. The junction had 6 bases not matched to a gene; V was cut back by 8 bases and J by 3 bases. Looked up from germline, CDR1 is SNHLY and CDR2 is FYNNEI. DNA for the CDR3: TGTGCCAGCTCACTAGCGGAACTCTACGAGCAGTACTTC. Amino acid sequence: CASSLAELYEQYF.

This clonotype was observed many times. V and J are TRBV9 and TRBJ2-3; D ambiguous. V was trimmed by 6 bases and J by 4 bases, leaving 0 bases between them. The CDR3 is made up of 9 amino acids. CDR1 is SGDLS, CDR2 YYNGEE, per germline. CDR3 nucleotides: TGTGCCAGCACAGATACGCAGTATTTT. Encoded protein: CASTDTQYF.

V and J are TRBV29-1 and TRBJ1-2; D possibly corresponds to TRBD1 (6 bases). The CDR3 contains 13 residues. CDR1 and CDR2 from the germline V gene are SQVTM and ANQGSEA. The V and J ends lost 1 base and 4 bases respectively, with 10 bases between them. CDR3 nucleotide sequence: TGCAGCGTTGAAGGCAGGGGAAGCTATGGCTACACCTTC. Encoded protein: CSVEGRGSYGYTF.

This clonotype was counted many times. The CDR3 sequence: CASSDQGQVSTEAFF. The DNA for the CDR3 is TGCGCCAGCAGTGACCAAGGACAGGTGAGCACTGAAGCTTTCTTT. This sequence joins TRBV10-1 and TRBJ1-1; 7 nucleotides align to TRBD1. CDR3 size: 15 residues. The V segment lost 3 bases and the J segment 4 bases; nucleotides outside the gene matches: 8. The germline gives CDR1 WNHNN, CDR2 SYGVQD (reference sequence).

This sequence joins TRBV28 and TRBJ1-3, with TRBD1 identical over 8 bases. The CDR3 covers 18 residues. Germline assignment: CDR1 MDHEN and CDR2 SYDVKM. V lost 6 bases, J lost 0 bases, and 13 bases stayed unmatched. The DNA for the CDR3 is TGTGCCAGCAGCCTTTTTGGGTCAGGGGGCCCCTCTGGAAACACCATATATTTT. This sequence encodes CASSLFGSGGPSGNTIYF. Full variable domain (outside the CDR3, taken from reference TRBV28 and TRBJ1-3): DVKVTQSSRYLVKRTGEKVFLECVQDMDHENMFWYRQDPGLGLRLIYFSYDVKMKEKGDIPEGYSVSREKKERFSLILESASTNQTSMYLCASSLFGSGGPSGNTIYFGEGSWLTVV.

CDR3 loop: CASSGGTVNYGYTF. The CDR3 DNA follows: TGTGCCAGTAGTGGCGGGACGGTCAACTATGGCTACACCTTC. The rearrangement links TRBV19 to TRBJ1-2; TRBD1 is a possible D gene (5 bases). V was cut by 5 bases and J by 2 bases, with 12 bases left in between. Germline V lookup: CDR1 LNHDA, CDR2 SQIVND (reference sequence). The CDR3 covers 14 residues.

Only a few counts were recorded for this clonotype. V usage is TRBV12-3 or TRBV12-4 and J usage is TRBJ1-4; D is unresolved. This CDR3 contains 15 residues. Trimming pared 1 base from V and 8 bases from J, leaving 14 bases between. CDR3 sequence (DNA): TGTGCCAGCAGTTTAGTAAGGGCGTCACACGAAAAACTGTTTTTT. It translates to CASSLVRASHEKLFF.

This chain connects TRBV2 to TRBJ1-5; weak D call: TRBD1 (5 bases). Trimming removed 7 bases at V and 5 bases at J, with 15 bases between. The CDR3 is made up of 14 amino acids. From germline, CDR1 is SNHLY and CDR2 FYNNEI. The CDR3 loop reads CASTWGGGDQPQHF. The CDR3 DNA reads TGTGCCAGCACCTGGGGCGGAGGCGATCAGCCCCAGCATTTT.

This clonotype was seen a few times. V usage is TRBV5-1 and J usage is TRBJ2-2, with no clear D. Per the germline V gene, CDR1 is SGHRS and CDR2 is YFSETQ. Trimming took 3 bases from V and 1 from J, leaving 4 bases between them. The CDR3 runs to 13 residues. The DNA for the CDR3 is TGCGCCAGCAGCTGGGAGAACACCGGGGAGCTGTTTTTT. This codes for CASSWENTGELFF.